This TCR beta chain was profiled in a study of cytomegalovirus exposure and HLA in healthy donors. Sampled while nominally healthy, donors likely had unrecorded immune exposures. PCR employed 60 Vbeta and 13 Jbeta primers. Assay: immunoSEQ multiplex PCR; the TCRdb copy retains only in-frame clones and omits some. The sample lists about 110,000 clones, 60% to 70% occurring once. Findings and limits, study-wide: Reports indicated that the classifier achieved high specificity and sensitivity in diagnosing cytomegalovirus status. Highly shared variants forming one cluster were likely a sequencing artifact. In a later analysis, TCR beta V- and J-gene trimming was associated with a missense DCLRE1C variant.

On this clone: The antigen is not known.

Germline V gene sequence: CDR1 SGHRS, CDR2 YFSETQ. V lost 2 bases and J 0 bases, leaving 13 bases between the germline ends. The CDR3 loop spans 16 amino acids. The TCR sequence derives from a young man in good health and CMV-seropositive. The chain combines TRBV5-1 with TRBJ2-3, with D maybe TRBD1 (6 bases). The sample comprised PBMCs. CDR3 region: CASSLFAGASTDTQYF. As DNA, the CDR3 is TGCGCCAGCAGCTTATTTGCAGGGGCCAGCACAGATACGCAGTATTTT.